Shown below are 14 T cell receptor beta chains from a single sample sequenced in a study of shared clonotypes between healthy human individuals. Only in-frame clones appear in the TCRdb table, and some are missing; sequencing was by immunoSEQ multiplex PCR. In the table there are a few hundred thousand clones, around three quarters of which are singletons. Sequences were obtained from PBMCs. The source of these receptors is a woman aged 40 to 55 in good health. Some clones in this sample may be carry-over from other donors' samples.

The CDR3 region is CASSVAGSIVETQYF. The CDR3, as DNA: TGTGCCAGCAGCGTAGCCGGGAGTATAGTGGAGACCCAGTACTTC. This chain connects TRBV9 to TRBJ2-5; tentatively, D is TRBD2 (6 bases). Germline V gene data show CDR1 as SGDLS and CDR2 as YYNGEE. There are 15 residues in the CDR3. V was trimmed by 0 bases and J by 5 bases, leaving 14 bases between them.

V is TRBV25-1 and J is TRBJ2-7; D remains ambiguous. This CDR3 region has 11 residues. V gave up 2 bases and J gave up 3 bases, with 2 bases separating them. Germline CDR1 reads MGHDK; CDR2 reads SYGVNS. Written as DNA, the CDR3 is TGTGCCAGCAGTGAAAGCTACGAGCAGTACTTC. It specifies CASSESYEQYF.

This clone was seen once. The chain employs TRBV28 and TRBJ2-1; 12 bases align to TRBD1. Per germline, CDR1 MDHEN and CDR2 SYDVKM. J was trimmed by 6 bases and V by 9 bases; bases with no gene match: 12. This CDR3 is built from 16 residues. The CDR3 region is CASKPLTGQGANEQFF. DNA for the CDR3: TGTGCCAGTAAGCCCTTAACGGGACAGGGGGCCAATGAGCAGTTCTTC.

The chain employs TRBV30 and TRBJ1-5; 9 bases map to TRBD1. V was pared by 4 bases and J by 4 bases, with 8 bases of the junction left unmatched. Germline-derived CDR1 and CDR2 are GTSNPN and SVGIG (reference sequence). This CDR3 spans 15 amino acids. The CDR3 DNA sequence: TGTGCCTGGAACCTGGGCGGGACAGGGAATCAGCCCCAGCATTTT. This translates into CAWNLGGTGNQPQHF.

In regard to this clone: A single base is all that separates this from a far larger clone, so a read error is likely. The sample carries other DNA sequences with the same CDR3. The chain links TRBV30 to TRBJ1-1, with a tentative D call TRBD1 (6 bases). Germline V gene sequence: CDR1 GTSNPN, CDR2 SVGIG (reference sequence). The CDR3 runs to 14 residues. DNA for the CDR3: TGTGCCTGGAGTCACAGGGACGGGGACACTGAAGCCTTCTTT. Translation: CAWSHRDGDTEAFF.

Concerning this clone: A read error may explain this, as a much larger clone is one base away. V is TRBV7-2 and J is TRBJ2-7; 7 nucleotides agree with TRBD2. This CDR3 spans 16 amino acids. Germline CDR1 SGHTA, CDR2 FQGNSA. J gave up 1 base and V 2 bases, and 8 bases lay outside the gene matches. The CDR3 nucleotides are TGTGCCAGCAGCTTAAGCGGCGGGAGACCTTCCTACGAGCAGTACTTC. This gives the protein CASSLSGGRPSYEQYF.

The chain is built from TRBV28 and TRBJ1-1; TRBD1 matches at 8 bases. Losses at the gene ends were 5 bases for V and 1 base for J; bases not matched to a gene: 12. CDR1 and CDR2 (germline): MDHEN, SYDVKM. The CDR3 covers 17 residues. CDR3 bases: TGTGCCAGCAGTCCACCACCGACAGGGGTTTCGAACACTGAAGCTTTCTTT. It codes for CASSPPPTGVSNTEAFF.

The table lists this clone with a few counts. The chain uses TRBV6-5 and TRBJ1-5, with D perhaps matching TRBD1 (5 bases). CDR1 MNHEY and CDR2 SVGAGI come from the germline V gene. The CDR3 contains 14 residues. Trimming left V 6 bases short and J 3 bases short, with 12 bases between. The CDR3 DNA follows: TGTGCCAGCAGACGGAGGGGATTCAATCAGCCCCAGCATTTT. This sequence encodes CASRRRGFNQPQHF.

V is TRBV11-2 and J is TRBJ2-5, with TRBD1 matching 10 bases. The trim removed 3 bases at V and 3 bases at J, leaving 1 base unmatched. The CDR3 runs 14 residues. Germline V gene lookup returns CDR1 SGHAT and CDR2 FQNNGV. The CDR3 reads CASSLTGGKETQYF. The CDR3 region has the DNA TGTGCCAGCAGCTTGACAGGGGGCAAAGAGACCCAGTACTTC.

This clone was counted only a few times. The CDR3 DNA follows: TGTGCCAGCAGCTTCGGGACTAGCGGGAGTGAGTACGAGCAGTACTTC. The encoded protein is CASSFGTSGSEYEQYF. The chain uses TRBV7-9 and TRBJ2-7; 14 bases agree with TRBD2. Trimming removed 3 bases from V and 4 bases from J; junction bases left unmatched: 5. The CDR3 is 16 amino acids. From germline, CDR1 is SEHNR and CDR2 FQNEAQ (reference sequence). Complete variable domain (other parts from reference TRBV7-9 and TRBJ2-7): DTGVSQNPRHKITKRGQNVTFRCDPISEHNRLYWYRQTLGQGPEFLTYFQNEAQLEKSRLLSDRFSAERPKGSFSTLEIQRTEQGDSAMYLCASSFGTSGSEYEQYFGPGTRLTVT.

The J gene is TRBJ2-5, the V gene TRBV27, with 7 bases identical to TRBD2. The CDR3 runs 14 residues. V lost 6 bases, J lost 4 bases, and 8 bases stayed unmatched. Germline-derived CDR1 and CDR2 are MNHEY and SMNVEV (reference sequence). The DNA of the CDR3 is TGTGCCAGCAGGGGTCTAGCGGTGGGAGAGACCCAGTACTTC. This codes for CASRGLAVGETQYF.

V usage is TRBV7-9 and J usage is TRBJ2-2; 7 bases are a match to TRBD1. Per germline, CDR1 SEHNR and CDR2 FQNEAQ (reference sequence). The CDR3 contains 14 residues. The ends lost 4 bases at V and 5 bases at J; junction bases unmatched: 4. The chain's CDR3 is CASSWDSETGELFF. In DNA, the CDR3 is TGTGCCAGCAGCTGGGACAGCGAGACCGGGGAGCTGTTTTTT.

The genes are TRBV9 and TRBJ2-7; no clear D. CDR3 length: 17 amino acids. Germline V gene sequence: CDR1 SGDLS, CDR2 YYNGEE. With 0 bases removed from V and 0 bases from J, the gap between germline ends came to 16 bases. The CDR3 region is CASSVGQGGWSSYEQYF. DNA for the CDR3: TGTGCCAGCAGCGTAGGTCAAGGCGGATGGAGCTCCTACGAGCAGTACTTC.

V and J are TRBV6-1 and TRBJ2-7, with 8 positions matching TRBD2. The germline CDR1 and CDR2 sequences are MNHNS and SASEGT. V shed 8 bases and J 2 bases; nucleotides not matched to a gene: 8. The length of the CDR3 is 14 residues. Here the CDR3 reads CASLVVAGPYEQYF. The CDR3 nucleotides read TGTGCCAGCCTTGTGGTAGCGGGGCCCTACGAGCAGTACTTC.